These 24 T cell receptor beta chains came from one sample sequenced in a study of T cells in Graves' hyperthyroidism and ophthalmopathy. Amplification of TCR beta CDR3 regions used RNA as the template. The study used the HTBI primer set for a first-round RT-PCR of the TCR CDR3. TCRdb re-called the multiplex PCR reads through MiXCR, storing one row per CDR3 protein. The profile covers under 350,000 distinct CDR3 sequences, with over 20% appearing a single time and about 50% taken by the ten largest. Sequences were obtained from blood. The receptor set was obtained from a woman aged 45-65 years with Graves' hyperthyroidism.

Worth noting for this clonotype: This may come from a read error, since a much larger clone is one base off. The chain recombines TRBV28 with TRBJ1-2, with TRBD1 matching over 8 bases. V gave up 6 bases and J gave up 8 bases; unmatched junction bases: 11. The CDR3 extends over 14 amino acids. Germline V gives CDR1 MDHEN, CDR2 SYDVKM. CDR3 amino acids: CASRGGQVARGYTF. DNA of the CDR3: TGTGCCAGCAGGGGGGGACAGGTTGCAAGGGGCTACACCTTC.

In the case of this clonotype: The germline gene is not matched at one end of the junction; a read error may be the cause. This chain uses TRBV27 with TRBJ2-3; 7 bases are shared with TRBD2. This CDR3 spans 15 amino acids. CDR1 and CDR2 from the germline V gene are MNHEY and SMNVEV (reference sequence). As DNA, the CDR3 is TGTGCCAACAGTTTGCGAAGCGGGGGCACAGATACGCAGTATTTT. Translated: CANSLRSGGTDTQYF.

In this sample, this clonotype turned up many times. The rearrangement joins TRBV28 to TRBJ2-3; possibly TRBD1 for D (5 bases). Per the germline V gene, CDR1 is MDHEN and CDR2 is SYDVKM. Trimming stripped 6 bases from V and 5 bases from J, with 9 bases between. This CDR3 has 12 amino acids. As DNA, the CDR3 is TGTGCCAGCAGACAGGCCGGAGATACGCAGTATTTT. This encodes CASRQAGDTQYF.

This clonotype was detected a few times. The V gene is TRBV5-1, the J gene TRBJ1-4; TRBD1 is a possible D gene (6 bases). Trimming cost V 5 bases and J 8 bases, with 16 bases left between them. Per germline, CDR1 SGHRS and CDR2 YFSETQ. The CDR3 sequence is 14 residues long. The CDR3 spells CASRLGQREEKLFF. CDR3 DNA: TGCGCCAGCAGGTTAGGACAGCGTGAGGAAAAACTGTTTTTT.

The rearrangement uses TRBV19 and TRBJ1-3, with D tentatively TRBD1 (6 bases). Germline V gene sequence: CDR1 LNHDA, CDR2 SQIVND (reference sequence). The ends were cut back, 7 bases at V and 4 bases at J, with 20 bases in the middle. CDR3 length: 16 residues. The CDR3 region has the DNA TGTGCCAGTAAAATCGGACAGCCGGCTCGAGGAAACACCATATATTTT. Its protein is CASKIGQPARGNTIYF.

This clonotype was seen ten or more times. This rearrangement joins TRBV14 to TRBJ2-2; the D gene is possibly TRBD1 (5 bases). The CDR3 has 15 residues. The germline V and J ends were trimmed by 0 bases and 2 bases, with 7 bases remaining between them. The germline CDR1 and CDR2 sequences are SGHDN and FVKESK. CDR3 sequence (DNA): TGTGCCAGCAGCCAAGACCGGACAAACACCGGGGAGCTGTTTTTT. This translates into CASSQDRTNTGELFF.

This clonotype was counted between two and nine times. CDR3 sequence reads: CASSVQSRGNTIYF. The CDR3 DNA sequence: TGTGCCAGCAGCGTGCAGAGCAGGGGAAACACCATATATTTT. The chain carries TRBV9 and TRBJ1-3; D gene unclear. V was clipped by 2 bases and J by 4 bases, with 10 bases between them. This CDR3 region has 14 residues. Germline CDR1 is SGDLS and CDR2 is YYNGEE.

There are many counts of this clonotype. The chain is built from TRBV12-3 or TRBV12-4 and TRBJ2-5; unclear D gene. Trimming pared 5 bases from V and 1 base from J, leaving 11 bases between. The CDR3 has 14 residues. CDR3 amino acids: CASSATVSQETQYF. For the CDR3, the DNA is TGTGCCAGCAGTGCTACAGTGTCCCAAGAGACCCAGTACTTC.

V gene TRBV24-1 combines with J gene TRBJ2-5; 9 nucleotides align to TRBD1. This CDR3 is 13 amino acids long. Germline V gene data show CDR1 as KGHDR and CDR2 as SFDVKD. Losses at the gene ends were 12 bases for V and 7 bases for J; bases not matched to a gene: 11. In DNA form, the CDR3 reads TGTGCCGTAGGGACAGGGCCTGTAGGGACCCAGTACTTC. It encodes CAVGTGPVGTQYF.

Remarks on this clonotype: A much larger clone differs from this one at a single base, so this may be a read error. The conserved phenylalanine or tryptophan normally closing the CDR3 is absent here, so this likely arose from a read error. CDR3 sequence: CSVNRNVDTEAFL. In DNA form, the CDR3 reads TGCAGCGTAAACAGGAACGTGGACACTGAAGCTTTCCTT. V gene TRBV29-1 combines with J gene TRBJ1-1, with D perhaps TRBD1 (5 bases). The CDR3 covers 13 residues. V lost 6 bases to trimming and J lost 3 bases, with 14 bases between them. CDR1 and CDR2 (germline): SQVTM, ANQGSEA.

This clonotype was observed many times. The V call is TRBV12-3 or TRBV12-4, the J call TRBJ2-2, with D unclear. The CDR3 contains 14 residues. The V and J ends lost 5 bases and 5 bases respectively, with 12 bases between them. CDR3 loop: CASSSTPKTGELFF. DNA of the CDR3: TGTGCCAGCAGTAGTACACCCAAAACCGGGGAGCTGTTTTTT.

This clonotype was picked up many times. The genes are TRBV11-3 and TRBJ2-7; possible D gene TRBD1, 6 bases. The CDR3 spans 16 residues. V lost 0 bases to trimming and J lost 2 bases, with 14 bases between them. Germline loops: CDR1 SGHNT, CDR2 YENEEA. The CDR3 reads CASSLETGRGTYEQYF. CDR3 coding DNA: TGTGCCAGCAGCTTAGAGACAGGCCGGGGTACCTACGAGCAGTACTTC.

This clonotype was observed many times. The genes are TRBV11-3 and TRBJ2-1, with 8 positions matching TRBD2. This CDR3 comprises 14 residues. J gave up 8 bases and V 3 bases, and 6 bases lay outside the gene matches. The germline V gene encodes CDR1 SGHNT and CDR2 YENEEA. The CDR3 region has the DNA TGTGCCAGCAGCTTCGGGGGGGTGGGCGATGAGCAGTTCTTC. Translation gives CASSFGGVGDEQFF.

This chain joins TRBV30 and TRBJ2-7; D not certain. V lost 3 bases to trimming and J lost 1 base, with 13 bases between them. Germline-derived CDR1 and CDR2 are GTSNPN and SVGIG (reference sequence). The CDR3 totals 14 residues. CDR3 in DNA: TGTGCCTGGAGGCCATACAGTGCTTCCTACGAGCAGTACTTC. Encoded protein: CAWRPYSASYEQYF.

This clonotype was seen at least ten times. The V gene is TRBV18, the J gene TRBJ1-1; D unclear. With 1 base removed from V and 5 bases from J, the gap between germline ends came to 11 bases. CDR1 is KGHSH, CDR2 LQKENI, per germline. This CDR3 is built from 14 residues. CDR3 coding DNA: TGTGCCAGCTCACCACGGGTCCTGGGGACTGAAGCTTTCTTT. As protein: CASSPRVLGTEAFF. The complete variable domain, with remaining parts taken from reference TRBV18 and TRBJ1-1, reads NAGVMQNPRHLVRRRGQEARLRCSPMKGHSHVYWYRQLPEEGLKFMVYLQKENIIDESGMPKERFSAEFPKEGPSILRIQQVVRGDSAAYFCASSPRVLGTEAFFGQGTRLTVV.

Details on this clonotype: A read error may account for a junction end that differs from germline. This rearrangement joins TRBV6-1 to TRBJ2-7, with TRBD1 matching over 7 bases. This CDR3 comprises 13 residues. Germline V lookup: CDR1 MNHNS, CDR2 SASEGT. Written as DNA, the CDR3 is TGTGCCAGCAGTGTCACAGGGGAAAACGAGCAGTACTTT. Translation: CASSVTGENEQYF.

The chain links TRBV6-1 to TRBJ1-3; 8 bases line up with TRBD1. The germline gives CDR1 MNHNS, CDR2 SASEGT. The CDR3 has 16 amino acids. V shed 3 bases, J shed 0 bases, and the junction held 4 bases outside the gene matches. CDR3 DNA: TGTGCCAGCAGTGACAGGGGGCGAGCCTCTGGAAACACCATATATTTT. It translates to CASSDRGRASGNTIYF.

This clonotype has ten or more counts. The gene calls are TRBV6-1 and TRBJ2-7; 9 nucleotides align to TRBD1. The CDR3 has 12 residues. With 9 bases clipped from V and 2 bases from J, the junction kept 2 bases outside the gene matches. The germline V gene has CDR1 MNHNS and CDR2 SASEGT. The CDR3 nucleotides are TGTGCCAGTGACAGGGGGACCTACGAGCAGTACTTC. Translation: CASDRGTYEQYF.

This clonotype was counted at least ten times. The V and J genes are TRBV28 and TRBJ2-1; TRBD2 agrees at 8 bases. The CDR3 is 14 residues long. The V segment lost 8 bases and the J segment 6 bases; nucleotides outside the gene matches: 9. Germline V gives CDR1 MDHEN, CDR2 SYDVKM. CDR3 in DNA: TGTGCCAGCCGAAGCGGGAGCATAGGCAATGAGCAGTTCTTC. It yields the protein CASRSGSIGNEQFF.

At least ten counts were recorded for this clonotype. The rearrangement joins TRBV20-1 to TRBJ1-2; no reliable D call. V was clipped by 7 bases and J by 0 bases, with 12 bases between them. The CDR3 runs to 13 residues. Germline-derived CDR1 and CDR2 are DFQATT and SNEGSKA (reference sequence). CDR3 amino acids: CSGETAANYGYTF. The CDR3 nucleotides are TGCAGTGGGGAGACCGCAGCTAACTATGGCTACACCTTC.

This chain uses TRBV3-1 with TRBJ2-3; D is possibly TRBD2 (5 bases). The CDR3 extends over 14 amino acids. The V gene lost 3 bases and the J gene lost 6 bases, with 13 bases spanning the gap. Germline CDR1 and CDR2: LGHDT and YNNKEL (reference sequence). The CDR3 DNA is TGTGCCAGCAGCCATGATCCGGGGTCCGATACGCAGTATTTT. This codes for CASSHDPGSDTQYF.

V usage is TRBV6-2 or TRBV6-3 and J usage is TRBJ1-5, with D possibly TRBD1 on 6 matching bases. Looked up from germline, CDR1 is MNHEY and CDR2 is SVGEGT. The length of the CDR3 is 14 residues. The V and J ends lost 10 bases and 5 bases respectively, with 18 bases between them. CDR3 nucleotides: TGTGCCACCGCCCAAGGGGGGCCGGATCAGCCCCAGCATTTT. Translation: CATAQGGPDQPQHF.

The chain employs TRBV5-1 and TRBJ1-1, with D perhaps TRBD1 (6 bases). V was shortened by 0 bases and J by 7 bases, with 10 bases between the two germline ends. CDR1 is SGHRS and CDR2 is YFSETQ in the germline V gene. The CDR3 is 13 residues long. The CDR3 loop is CASSLVGGGEAFF. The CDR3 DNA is TGCGCCAGCAGCTTGGTAGGGGGTGGTGAAGCTTTCTTT.

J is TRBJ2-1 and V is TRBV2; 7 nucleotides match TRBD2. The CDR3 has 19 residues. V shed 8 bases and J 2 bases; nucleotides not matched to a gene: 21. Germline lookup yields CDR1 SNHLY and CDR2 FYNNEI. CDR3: CASGGPVGGGRVAYNEQFF. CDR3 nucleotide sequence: TGTGCCAGCGGAGGACCTGTGGGTGGAGGGAGGGTCGCCTACAATGAGCAGTTCTTC.